This T cell receptor beta chain was found in a study of radiotherapy plus CTLA-4 blockade in lung cancer. As concerns this clone: Its target is unknown.

General observations from the study: Subsequent to radiotherapy plus ipilimumab, tumor-derived TCR clones underwent expansion in blood.

Trimming left V 1 base short and J 8 bases short, with 15 bases between. The CDR3 is 15 amino acids. Germline CDR1 SGHRS, CDR2 YFSETQ. Clones were read by immunoSEQ multiplex PCR, and TCRdb kept only the in-frame ones, dropping some. The sample lists about 28,000 clones, more than 75% occurring once. The sequences come from peripheral blood, collected from a patient treated with radiotherapy plus ipilimumab. This receptor was obtained from a human donor with non-small cell lung cancer who had stable disease on radiotherapy plus ipilimumab. The chain has TRBV5-1 and TRBJ1-4; D not certain. This chain's CDR3 is CASSLSQNSGEKLFF. Here the CDR3 DNA reads TGCGCCAGCAGCTTGTCGCAGAACTCAGGCGAAAAACTGTTTTTT.